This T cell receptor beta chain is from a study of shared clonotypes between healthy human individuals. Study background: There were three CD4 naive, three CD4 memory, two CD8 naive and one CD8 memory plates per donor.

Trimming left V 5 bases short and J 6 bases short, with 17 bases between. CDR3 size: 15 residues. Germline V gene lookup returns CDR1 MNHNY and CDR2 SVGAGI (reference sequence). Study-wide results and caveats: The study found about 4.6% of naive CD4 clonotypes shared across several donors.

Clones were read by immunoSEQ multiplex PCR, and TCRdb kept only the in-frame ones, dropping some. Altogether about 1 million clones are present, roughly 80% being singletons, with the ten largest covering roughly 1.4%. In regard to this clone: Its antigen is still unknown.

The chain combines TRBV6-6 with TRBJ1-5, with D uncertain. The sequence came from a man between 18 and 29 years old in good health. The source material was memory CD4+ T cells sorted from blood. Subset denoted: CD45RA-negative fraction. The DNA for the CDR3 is TGTGCCAGCAGTGTAGTAGGCCCAGGCGGTCAGCCCCAGCATTTT. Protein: CASSVVGPGGQPQHF.